A selection of T cell receptor beta chains follows, all from one sample in a study of OX40 agonist ivuxolimab in advanced cancers. Here immunoSEQ multiplex PCR was the method, and the copy in TCRdb shows in-frame clones only, minus some. In the table there are 55,000 to 80,000 clones, roughly 86% of which are singletons. Here the sequenced sample was CD4+ or CD8+ T cells sorted from blood, taken in a trial of the OX40 agonist ivuxolimab. All receptors derive from an adult with an advanced solid tumor such as melanoma, head and neck, liver or kidney cancer. CDR3s include the opening cysteine and the closing phenylalanine or tryptophan.

TRBV7-8	TRBJ1-5	17	CASSLESGWGGDQPQHF
TRBV28	TRBJ1-4	15	CASSSFGTDNEKLFF
TRBV5-4	TRBJ2-1	14	CASSLYGGFNEQFF
TRBV6-5	TRBJ1-3	13	CASSPGPGNTIYF
TRBV7-9	TRBJ2-3	15	CASSLAGARVDTQYF
TRBV2	TRBJ2-1	11	CASSVEGEQFF
TRBV25-1	TRBJ1-1	17	CASSPYSGGDLNTEAFF
TRBV7-9	TRBJ1-3	13	CASSPGLRNTIYF
TRBV6-6	TRBJ2-3	15	CASSLRATSTDTQYF
TRBV5-1	TRBJ2-7	15	CASRRRLAGEDEQYF
TRBV19	TRBJ1-1	18	CASSTLRDRGRGRTEAFF
TRBV2	TRBJ2-2	14	CASSEGLETGELFF
TRBV6-1	TRBJ2-7	14	CASSLKWENYEQYF
TRBV10-1	TRBJ2-7	14	CASSPRDSSYEQYF
TRBV7-2	TRBJ1-1	13	CASSLSSGSEAFF
TRBV27	TRBJ1-5	12	CASASSRGPQHF
TRBV27	TRBJ2-2	15	CASRRTSGSAGELFF
TRBV29-1	TRBJ2-1	12	CSVESTRLLQFF
TRBV5-5	TRBJ2-7	11	CASSLRYEQYF
TRBV7-2	TRBJ2-7	14	CASSLRGQGNEQYF
TRBV5-5	TRBJ1-1	15	CASSLARVTNTEAFF
TRBV19	-	14	CASSYRGLTYEQYF
TRBV14	TRBJ2-7	14	CASSQLGLGGEQYF
TRBV6-4	TRBJ2-1	12	CASRARPREQFF
TRBV18	TRBJ2-3	16	CASSYQPGIGKDTQYF
TRBV5-4	TRBJ1-3	14	CASSPTGSGNTIYF
TRBV29-1	TRBJ2-3	15	CSVGGGELGTDTQYF
TRBV6-1	TRBJ2-7	12	CASSSGPDEQYF